A selection of T cell receptor beta chains follows, all from one sample in a study of T cell repertoires in cytomegalovirus infection. Antigen specificity for these receptors is unknown. A single record per CDR3 protein comes from TCRdb applying MiXCR to the reads. The sample records around 70,000 distinct CDR3 sequences, about 26% being singletons. The sequencing used CD8+ T cells from cultured PBMCs, collected from culture after CMV antigen stimulation. The receptor set was obtained from a human donor in good health (CMV status not recorded). Some clones in this sample may be carry-over from other donors' samples. CDR3s include the opening cysteine and the closing phenylalanine or tryptophan. A D gene is named only where the DNA matches it firmly. Only some rows state a clone size, as once, few, many or a class for expanded clones.

TRBV12-3/TRBV12-4,TRBD1,TRBJ2-7,few,CASSSKGTGDLSYEQYF,TGTGCCAGCAGTTCTAAAGGGACAGGGGACCTCTCCTACGAGCAGTACTTC
TRBV30,.,TRBJ2-7,.,CAWAFGGGPSEQYF,TGTGCCTGGGCGTTTGGGGGTGGGCCCTCCGAGCAGTACTTC
TRBV7-6,TRBD2,TRBJ2-5,.,CASSFLLAGQETQYF,TGTGCCAGCAGCTTTCTCCTAGCGGGGCAAGAGACCCAGTACTTC
TRBV12-3/TRBV12-4,.,TRBJ2-5,.,CASSLGPARDSQETQYF,TGTGCCAGCAGTTTGGGCCCCGCCAGGGATTCCCAAGAGACCCAGTACTTC
TRBV7-2,.,TRBJ1-4,many,CASSEPDTGLNEKLFF,TGTGCCAGCAGCGAGCCGGACACAGGGCTTAATGAAAAACTGTTTTTT
TRBV4-3,.,TRBJ1-3,.,CASSQVRDCCSGNTIYF,TGCGCCAGCAGCCAAGTCCGGGACTGCTGCTCTGGAAACACCATATATTTT
TRBV6-2/TRBV6-3,TRBD2,TRBJ2-7,.,CASSDTGLAGLQSYEQYF,TGTGCCAGCAGTGATACGGGACTAGCGGGCCTTCAGAGTTACGAGCAGTACTTC
TRBV27,.,TRBJ2-7,.,CASSLMWGNEQYF,TGTGCCAGCAGCCTCATGTGGGGAAACGAGCAGTACTTC
TRBV7-2,TRBD1,TRBJ2-7,many,CASSLATGGYEQYF,TGTGCCAGCAGCTTAGCGACAGGGGGCTACGAGCAGTACTTC
TRBV6-2/TRBV6-3,TRBD2,TRBJ2-5,few,CASSLGEGQETQYF,TGTGCCAGCTCTCTCGGGGAGGGCCAAGAGACCCAGTACTTC
TRBV5-1,.,TRBJ2-1,.,CASSLVAGDNEQFF,TGCGCCAGCAGCTTGGTGGCAGGGGACAATGAGCAGTTCTTC
TRBV5-4,.,TRBJ2-5,.,CASSLGGDLVETQYF,TGTGCCAGCAGCTTGGGCGGGGACCTGGTTGAGACCCAGTACTTC
TRBV9,TRBD1,TRBJ1-6,.,CASSVDRQGGRNSPLHF,TGTGCCAGCAGCGTAGATAGACAGGGAGGAAGGAATTCACCCCTCCACTTT
TRBV7-9,.,TRBJ2-5,few,CASFSRGNQETQYF,TGTGCCAGCTTTTCGCGGGGTAACCAAGAGACCCAGTACTTC
TRBV5-6,.,TRBJ2-1,.,CASSLSSREQFF,TGTGCCAGCAGCTTATCATCCCGTGAGCAGTTCTTC
TRBV19,TRBD1,TRBJ2-3,few,CASSIVAQGAVDTQYF,TGTGCCAGTAGTATAGTCGCACAGGGGGCGGTTGATACGCAGTATTTT
TRBV28,.,TRBJ2-5,.,CASSLEGRETQYF,TGTGCCAGCAGTTTGGAGGGGCGGGAGACCCAGTACTTC
TRBV2,TRBD2,TRBJ2-1,many,CASSGLAKREASYNEQFF,TGTGCCAGCAGTGGGCTAGCGAAGCGGGAGGCCTCCTACAATGAGCAGTTCTTC
TRBV7-9,.,TRBJ2-7,many,CASSPLGEQYF,TGTGCCAGCAGCCCCCTGGGGGAGCAGTACTTC
TRBV28,TRBD1,TRBJ1-5,.,CASSTGQGYGNQPQHF,TGTGCCAGCAGTACCGGACAGGGCTATGGCAATCAGCCCCAGCATTTT
TRBV28,TRBD1,TRBJ2-7,.,CASSRTGTGGFYEQYF,TGTGCCAGCAGCCGAACCGGGACAGGGGGTTTCTACGAGCAGTACTTC
TRBV12-3/TRBV12-4,.,TRBJ2-6,few,CASKGRGAGANVLTF,TGTGCCAGCAAGGGGAGGGGGGCTGGGGCCAACGTCCTGACTTTC
TRBV7-9,TRBD1,TRBJ2-1,.,CASSSQGSYNEQFF,TGTGCCAGCAGCTCACAGGGGTCCTACAATGAGCAGTTCTTC
TRBV19,.,TRBJ2-1,.,CASSIAGSGGNEQFF,TGTGCCAGTAGTATAGCTGGTAGCGGAGGTAATGAGCAGTTCTTC
TRBV13,.,TRBJ1-2,few,CASSSGGGGYTF,TGTGCCAGCAGCTCAGGCGGCGGCGGCTACACCTTC
TRBV6-2/TRBV6-3,.,TRBJ2-7,many,CASSYDSLGQYF,TGTGCCAGCAGTTACGACTCCCTTGGGCAGTACTTC
TRBV9,.,TRBJ2-7,few,CASSPQGRYEQYF,TGTGCCAGCAGCCCCCAAGGACGGTACGAGCAGTACTTC
TRBV7-9,TRBD1,TRBJ2-7,many,CASSLTGTGLSYEQYF,TGTGCCAGCAGCCTAACCGGGACAGGTCTTTCCTACGAGCAGTACTTC
TRBV19,.,TRBJ1-5,few,CASSIVTKNQPQHF,TGTGCCAGTAGTATTGTGACGAAGAATCAGCCCCAGCATTTT
TRBV19,.,TRBJ2-3,.,CASSSRDGYTDTQYF,TGTGCCAGTAGTAGTCGGGACGGATACACAGATACGCAGTATTTT
TRBV6-2/TRBV6-3,.,TRBJ1-1,few,CASSATGTQAFF,TGTGCCAGCAGTGCCACCGGGACACAAGCTTTCTTT
TRBV6-2/TRBV6-3,TRBD1,TRBJ1-1,many,CASSYLRTGDLDTEAFF,TGTGCCAGCAGTTACCTAAGGACAGGGGATTTGGACACTGAAGCTTTCTTT
TRBV27,TRBD1,TRBJ2-7,.,CASSPFPRQGAVTYEQYF,TGTGCCAGCAGTCCATTCCCACGACAGGGGGCGGTGACCTACGAGCAGTACTTC
TRBV19,.,TRBJ1-5,few,CASSPSVGGAITDDNQPQHF,TGTGCCAGTAGTCCCAGTGTTGGGGGGGCGATAACAGATGACAATCAGCCCCAGCATTTT
TRBV28,TRBD1,TRBJ1-5,many,CASSIEGTGGDQPQHF,TGTGCCAGCAGTATAGAAGGGACAGGGGGCGATCAGCCCCAGCATTTT
TRBV4-3,TRBD2,TRBJ2-1,.,CASSQVGVAGDKEQFF,TGCGCCAGCAGCCAAGTTGGGGTAGCGGGAGATAAGGAGCAGTTCTTC
TRBV7-9,.,TRBJ2-3,.,CASSSPADDTDTQYF,TGTGCCAGCAGCTCCCCGGCTGATGACACAGATACGCAGTATTTT
TRBV6-1,TRBD1,TRBJ2-7,.,CASTAGGSSSYEQYF,TGTGCCAGCACCGCAGGGGGTTCAAGCTCCTACGAGCAGTACTTC
TRBV7-8,TRBD1,TRBJ1-5,few,CASSLVTGTNQPQHF,TGTGCCAGCAGCTTAGTGACAGGGACCAATCAGCCCCAGCATTTT
TRBV4-3,TRBD2,TRBJ2-1,.,CASGPDSGSYNEQFF,TGCGCCAGCGGACCAGATAGCGGGTCCTACAATGAGCAGTTCTTC
TRBV11-2,TRBD1,TRBJ1-3,.,CASSLEGTGSGNTIYF,TGTGCCAGCAGCTTAGAAGGGACAGGCTCTGGAAACACCATATATTTT
TRBV2,TRBD1,TRBJ2-3,.,CASRRGRQGSRTDTQYF,TGTGCCAGCAGGAGGGGGAGACAGGGGAGTCGCACAGATACGCAGTATTTT
TRBV4-3,.,TRBJ1-2,.,CASSQDNTRGNYGYTF,TGCGCCAGCAGCCAAGATAACACTAGGGGGAACTATGGCTACACCTTC
TRBV10-3,.,TRBJ1-2,few,CAISDQTASGYTF,TGTGCCATCAGTGATCAGACAGCAAGTGGCTACACCTTC
TRBV19,.,TRBJ1-5,.,CASSIAGDDQPQHF,TGTGCCAGTAGTATAGCGGGGGACGATCAGCCCCAGCATTTT
TRBV7-4,.,TRBJ2-7,.,CASSTYEQYF,TGTGCCAGCAGCACCTACGAGCAGTACTTC
TRBV20-1,TRBD1,TRBJ2-5,.,CSAPLARSQGAQYF,TGCAGTGCCCCCTTGGCAAGAAGTCAGGGGGCCCAGTACTTC
TRBV20-1,.,TRBJ1-5,.,CSAREGGFSNQPQHF,TGCAGTGCTAGGGAGGGCGGGTTTAGCAATCAGCCCCAGCATTTT
TRBV7-8,.,TRBJ2-3,.,CASRSYSTDTQYF,TGTGCCAGCAGGTCCTATAGCACAGATACGCAGTATTTT
TRBV12-3/TRBV12-4,.,TRBJ1-4,.,CASGSREKLFF,TGTGCCAGCGGCTCCAGGGAAAAACTGTTTTTT
TRBV14,.,TRBJ1-2,few,CASSPRGRREGYTF,TGTGCCAGCAGCCCTCGTGGCAGGAGGGAAGGCTACACCTTC
TRBV2,TRBD1,TRBJ1-5,.,CASSDSQGAGSNQPQHF,TGTGCCAGCAGTGATTCCCAGGGGGCAGGAAGCAATCAGCCCCAGCATTTT
TRBV19,TRBD1,TRBJ1-1,few,CASSAQDRAIAEAFF,TGTGCCAGTAGCGCCCAAGACAGGGCGATTGCTGAAGCTTTCTTT
TRBV7-8,.,TRBJ2-7,.,CASSPQGSEQYF,TGTGCCAGCAGCCCTCAGGGGAGCGAGCAGTACTTC
TRBV13,TRBD1,TRBJ1-1,many,CASSGGRGRTEAFF,TGTGCCAGCAGCGGGGGCAGGGGGCGGACTGAAGCTTTCTTT
TRBV2,.,TRBJ2-7,.,CASSEDKLPYEQYF,TGTGCCAGCAGTGAAGATAAACTGCCCTACGAGCAGTACTTC
TRBV9,.,TRBJ1-6,few,CASSQGQTSSYNSPLHF,TGTGCCAGCTCCCAAGGACAGACGAGCTCCTATAATTCACCCCTCCACTTT
TRBV7-8,TRBD2,TRBJ2-5,few,CASSLSAGGRFVETQYF,TGTGCCAGCAGCTTATCAGCGGGGGGGCGTTTTGTTGAGACCCAGTACTTC
TRBV4-3,.,TRBJ1-1,.,CASSQDHSGTINTEAFF,TGCGCCAGCAGCCAAGATCACTCCGGGACAATAAACACTGAAGCTTTCTTT
TRBV4-2,.,TRBJ2-7,few,CASSQEGVQEQYF,TGTGCCAGCAGCCAAGAGGGAGTTCAGGAGCAGTACTTC